The 19 T cell receptor beta chains listed next were all sequenced from one sample in a study of blood T cell repertoires in COVID-19. TCRdb's table, derived via immunoSEQ multiplex PCR, lists solely in-frame clones and lacks some. The sample lists some 83,000 clones; roughly 86% were seen once. The sample comprised peripheral blood. Every receptor here comes from a man at least 80 years old with active or convalescent COVID-19.

This clone was counted a single time. The rearrangement links TRBV9 to TRBJ2-1, with TRBD1 as a possible D gene (7 bases). CDR1 is SGDLS, CDR2 YYNGEE, per germline. V lost 3 bases and J lost 6, with 16 bases in between. CDR3 length: 15 residues. CDR3 in amino acids: CASSGGDRTSNEQFF. CDR3 DNA: TGTGCCAGCAGCGGGGGGGACAGAACTAGCAATGAGCAGTTCTTC.

The J gene is TRBJ1-4, the V gene TRBV5-5, with 7 bases aligning to TRBD1. The junction had 9 bases not matched to a gene; V was cut back by 4 bases and J by 6 bases. Germline V gene lookup returns CDR1 SGHKS and CDR2 YYEKEE (reference sequence). The CDR3 spans 15 residues. The CDR3 sequence is CASSTSGTEDEKLFF. CDR3 coding DNA: TGTGCCAGCAGCACCTCCGGGACAGAGGATGAAAAACTGTTTTTT. Supplemented by reference TRBV5-5 and TRBJ1-4, the full variable domain reads DAGVTQSPTHLIKTRGQQVTLRCSPISGHKSVSWYQQVLGQGPQFIFQYYEKEERGRGNFPDRFSARQFPNYSSELNVNALLLGDSALYLCASSTSGTEDEKLFFGSGTQLSVL.

The chain couples TRBV6-5 to TRBJ2-5, with D possibly TRBD2 on 6 matching bases. CDR1 MNHEY and CDR2 SVGAGI come from the germline V gene. The CDR3 totals 15 residues. V lost 6 bases to trimming and J lost 3 bases, with 17 bases between them. This chain's CDR3 is CASSPLGGWEETQYF. CDR3 nucleotide sequence: TGTGCCAGCAGCCCCCTGGGGGGTTGGGAAGAGACCCAGTACTTC.

In this sample, this clone turned up once. The chain couples TRBV19 to TRBJ2-4; TRBD1 aligns across 11 bases. V was clipped by 5 bases and J by 8 bases; unmatched bases: 11. Germline V lookup: CDR1 LNHDA, CDR2 SQIVND (reference sequence). The CDR3 extends over 16 amino acids. Written as DNA, the CDR3 is TGTGCCAGTAGTGTCAGGGGGACAGGGGGTTCAGACATTCAGTACTTC. It codes for CASSVRGTGGSDIQYF.

The V call is TRBV5-1, the J call TRBJ1-1; maybe TRBD1 (5 bases). The CDR3 has 12 residues. Germline assignment: CDR1 SGHRS and CDR2 YFSETQ. The germline V and J ends were trimmed by 6 bases and 5 bases, with 11 bases remaining between them. Here the CDR3 reads CASKAGRTEAFF. The CDR3 DNA reads TGCGCCAGCAAGGCAGGGAGGACTGAAGCTTTCTTT.

The chain links TRBV7-2 to TRBJ2-2; 11 positions match TRBD2. CDR3 length: 16 amino acids. In germline, CDR1 is SGHTA, CDR2 FQGNSA. V trimming: 2 bases; J trimming: 4 bases; junction bases outside the gene matches: 3. CDR3 protein: CASSLLLAGVTGELFF. CDR3 sequence (DNA): TGTGCCAGCAGCTTATTACTAGCGGGAGTCACCGGGGAGCTGTTTTTT.

The chain combines TRBV10-1 with TRBJ2-3; 9 bases agree with TRBD2. CDR1 and CDR2 (germline): WNHNN, SYGVQD (reference sequence). Unmatched junction bases numbered 2, after V lost 3 bases and J lost 1 base. CDR3 length: 15 amino acids. The DNA for the CDR3 is TGCGCCAGCAGTGATCCTAGCGGGGGCACAGATACGCAGTATTTT. Translating gives CASSDPSGGTDTQYF.

The rearrangement links TRBV3-1 (or the pseudogene TRBV3-2) to TRBJ1-3; D not resolved. The CDR3 contains 15 residues. Trimming pared 1 base from V and 0 bases from J, leaving 7 bases between. CDR1 is LGHDT, CDR2 YNNKEL, per germline (reference sequence). Here the CDR3 reads CASSQAIDSGNTIYF. DNA of the CDR3: TGTGCCAGCAGCCAAGCTATTGACTCTGGAAACACCATATATTTT.

CDR3 DNA: TGTGCCAGCACCTGGGGTGGAGGTAATTCACCCCTCCACTTT. It specifies CASTWGGGNSPLHF. This chain uses TRBV6-5 with TRBJ1-6; D is uncertain. This CDR3 region has 14 residues. The V and J ends lost 7 bases and 6 bases respectively, with 13 bases between them. The V gene's germline CDR1 is MNHEY and CDR2 SVGAGI.

V is TRBV4-2 and J is TRBJ1-1; unclear D gene. Germline V lookup: CDR1 LGHNA, CDR2 YNFKEQ. Trimming cost V 4 bases and J 0 bases, with 15 bases left between them. The CDR3 loop spans 16 amino acids. CDR3 protein: CASSLVGVPMNTEAFF. The DNA of the CDR3 is TGTGCCAGCAGCCTGGTGGGCGTACCCATGAACACTGAAGCTTTCTTT.

V gene TRBV29-1 combines with J gene TRBJ2-1; 7 bases map to TRBD1. Trimming cost V 4 bases and J 3 bases; bases outside gene matches: 9. This CDR3 has 15 amino acids. The V gene's germline CDR1 is SQVTM and CDR2 ANQGSEA. CDR3 DNA sequence: TGCAGCGTTGTTCAGGGACAGAGGTTCTACAATGAGCAGTTCTTC. Its protein is CSVVQGQRFYNEQFF.

The V gene is TRBV7-9, the J gene TRBJ2-6; 10 bases match TRBD1. The V segment lost 3 bases and the J segment 3 bases; nucleotides outside the gene matches: 8. Germline V gives CDR1 SEHNR, CDR2 FQNEAQ (reference sequence). The CDR3 length is 18 residues. This CDR3 reads CASSFGRTGGSGANVLTF. The CDR3 DNA sequence: TGTGCCAGCAGCTTCGGACGGACAGGGGGAAGTGGGGCCAACGTCCTGACTTTC.

This chain links TRBV4-1 with TRBJ2-2; D is possibly TRBD1 (5 bases). Germline values: CDR1 MGHRA, CDR2 YSYEKL. The CDR3 runs to 15 residues. Trimming took off 1 base at V and 6 bases at J, with 12 bases between the two ends. CDR3: CASSQASGYSGELFF. The CDR3 bases are TGCGCCAGCAGCCAAGCCTCAGGGTACTCCGGGGAGCTGTTTTTT.

The V gene is TRBV18, the J gene TRBJ2-5, with 13 nucleotides matching TRBD2. J lost 5 bases, V lost 6 bases, and 6 bases had no gene match. CDR1 is KGHSH and CDR2 is LQKENI in the germline V gene. The CDR3 has 15 amino acids. The CDR3 here is CASSRLAGGLETQYF. In DNA, the CDR3 is TGTGCCAGCTCGCGACTAGCGGGAGGTTTGGAGACCCAGTACTTC.

This rearrangement joins TRBV27 to TRBJ2-1, with 10 bases identical to TRBD1. The ends lost 5 bases at V and 7 bases at J; junction bases unmatched: 8. Germline assignment: CDR1 MNHEY and CDR2 SMNVEV (reference sequence). The CDR3 is 15 residues long. The CDR3 sequence is CASSGGQGIRNEQFF. The DNA for the CDR3 is TGTGCCAGCAGTGGGGGACAGGGGATTCGGAATGAGCAGTTCTTC.

The V gene is TRBV11-3, the J gene TRBJ2-3; 8 positions match TRBD1. CDR1 and CDR2 (germline): SGHNT, YENEEA. Unmatched junction bases numbered 3, after V lost 5 bases and J lost 2 bases. The CDR3 totals 14 residues. The CDR3 spells CASSPGQATDTQYF. The CDR3 DNA reads TGTGCCAGCAGCCCGGGACAGGCCACAGATACGCAGTATTTT.

The chain joins TRBV5-1 to TRBJ1-6; D possibly corresponds to TRBD1 (5 bases). The CDR3 is made up of 15 amino acids. Germline V gene lookup returns CDR1 SGHRS and CDR2 YFSETQ. The ends were cut back, 7 bases at V and 10 bases at J, with 21 bases in the middle. The CDR3 region is CASSEMGGLRSPLHF. CDR3 DNA sequence: TGCGCCAGCTCGGAAATGGGGGGGTTACGATCACCCCTCCACTTT. The entire variable domain, with the rest obtained from reference TRBV5-1 and TRBJ1-6, is as follows: KAGVTQTPRYLIKTRGQQVTLSCSPISGHRSVSWYQQTPGQGLQFLFEYFSETQRNKGNFPGRFSGRQFSNSRSEMNVSTLELGDSALYLCASSEMGGLRSPLHFGNGTRLTVT.

The rearrangement links TRBV3-1 (or the pseudogene TRBV3-2) to TRBJ2-2; D gene uncertain. The V end lost 1 base, the J end lost 4 bases, and 10 bases lay between the germline ends. The CDR3 is 15 residues long. Germline assignment: CDR1 LGHDT and CDR2 YNNKEL (reference sequence). CDR3 amino acids: CASSQGFASTGELFF. CDR3 DNA: TGTGCCAGCAGCCAAGGTTTCGCGAGCACCGGGGAGCTGTTTTTT.

J is TRBJ2-5 and V is TRBV28; D is perhaps TRBD1 (6 bases). V was cut by 5 bases and J by 2 bases, with 15 bases left in between. The germline V gene encodes CDR1 MDHEN and CDR2 SYDVKM. The CDR3 length is 15 residues. The DNA of the CDR3 is TGTGCCAGCAGTCCAAGGGGGAGCCTACAAGAGACCCAGTACTTC. Translated: CASSPRGSLQETQYF.